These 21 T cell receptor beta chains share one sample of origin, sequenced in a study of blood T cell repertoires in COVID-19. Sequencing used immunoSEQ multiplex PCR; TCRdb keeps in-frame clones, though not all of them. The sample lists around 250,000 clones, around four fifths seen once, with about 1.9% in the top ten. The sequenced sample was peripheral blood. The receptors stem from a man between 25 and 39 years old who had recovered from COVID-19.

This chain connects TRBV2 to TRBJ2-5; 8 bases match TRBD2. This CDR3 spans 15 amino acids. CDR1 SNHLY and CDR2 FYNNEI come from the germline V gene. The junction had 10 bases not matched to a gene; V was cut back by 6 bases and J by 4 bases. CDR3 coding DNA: TGTGCCAGCAGCCCGGAGCTAGCGGGCTCAGAGACCCAGTACTTC. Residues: CASSPELAGSETQYF. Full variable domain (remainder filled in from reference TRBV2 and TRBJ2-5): EPEVTQTPSHQVTQMGQEVILRCVPISNHLYFYWYRQILGQKVEFLVSFYNNEISEKSEIFDDQFSVERPDGSNFTLKIRSTKLEDSAMYFCASSPELAGSETQYFGPGTRLLVL.

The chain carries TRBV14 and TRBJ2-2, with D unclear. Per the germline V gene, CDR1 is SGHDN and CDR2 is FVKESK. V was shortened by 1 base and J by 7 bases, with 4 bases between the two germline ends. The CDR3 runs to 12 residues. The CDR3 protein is CASSQGGGELFF. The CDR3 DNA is TGTGCCAGCAGCCAAGGAGGCGGGGAGCTGTTTTTT.

CDR3 bases: TGTGCCAGCAGTCAACCGGGGTGGGAGAACACTGAAGCTTTCTTT. It is translated as CASSQPGWENTEAFF. The chain is built from TRBV6-5 and TRBJ1-1; D is unresolved. This CDR3 is 15 amino acids long. Germline CDR1 MNHEY, CDR2 SVGAGI. The V gene lost 5 bases and the J gene lost 1 base, with 14 bases spanning the gap.

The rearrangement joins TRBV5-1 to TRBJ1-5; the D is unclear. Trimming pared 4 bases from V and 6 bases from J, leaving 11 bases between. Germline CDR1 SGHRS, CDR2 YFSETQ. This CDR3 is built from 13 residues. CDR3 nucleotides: TGCGCCAGCAGCCCGGAGCGTGGTCAGCCCCAGCATTTT. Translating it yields CASSPERGQPQHF.

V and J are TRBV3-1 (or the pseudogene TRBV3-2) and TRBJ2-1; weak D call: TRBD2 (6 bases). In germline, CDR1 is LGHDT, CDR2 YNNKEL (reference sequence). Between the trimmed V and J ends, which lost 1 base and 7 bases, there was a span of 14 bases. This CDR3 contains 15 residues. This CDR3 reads CASSQALWGVNEQFF. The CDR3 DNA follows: TGTGCCAGCAGCCAAGCGCTGTGGGGGGTTAATGAGCAGTTCTTC.

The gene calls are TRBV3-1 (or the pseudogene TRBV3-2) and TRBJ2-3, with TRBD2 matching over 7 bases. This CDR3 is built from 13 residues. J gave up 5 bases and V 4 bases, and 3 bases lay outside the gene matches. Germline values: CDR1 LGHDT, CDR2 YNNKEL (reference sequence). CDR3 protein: CASSPWEGDTQYF. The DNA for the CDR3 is TGTGCCAGCAGCCCATGGGAGGGAGATACGCAGTATTTT.

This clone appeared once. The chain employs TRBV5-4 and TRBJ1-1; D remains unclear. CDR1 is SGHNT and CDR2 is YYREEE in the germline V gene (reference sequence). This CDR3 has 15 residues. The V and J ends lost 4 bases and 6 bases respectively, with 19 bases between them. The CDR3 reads CASSHNLERTAEAFF. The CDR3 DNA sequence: TGTGCCAGCAGCCACAACCTCGAAAGAACCGCTGAAGCTTTCTTT.

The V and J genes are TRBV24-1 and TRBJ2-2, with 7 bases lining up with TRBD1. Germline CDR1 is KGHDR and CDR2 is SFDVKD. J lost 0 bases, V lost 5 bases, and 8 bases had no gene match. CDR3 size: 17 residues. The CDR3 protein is CATSAHRQGPNTGELFF. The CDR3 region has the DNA TGTGCCACCAGTGCCCACCGACAGGGTCCGAACACCGGGGAGCTGTTTTTT.

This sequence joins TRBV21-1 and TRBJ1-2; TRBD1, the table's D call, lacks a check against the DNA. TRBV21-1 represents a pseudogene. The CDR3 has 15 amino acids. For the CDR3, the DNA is TGTGCCAGCCCAGGGGGCTCAAGTACTAACTATGGCTACACCTTC. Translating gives CASPGGSSTNYGYTF.

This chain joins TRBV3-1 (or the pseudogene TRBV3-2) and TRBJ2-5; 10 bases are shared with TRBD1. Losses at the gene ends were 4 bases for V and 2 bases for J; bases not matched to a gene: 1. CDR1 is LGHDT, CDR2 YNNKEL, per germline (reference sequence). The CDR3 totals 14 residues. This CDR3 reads CASSRGQGQETQYF. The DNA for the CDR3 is TGTGCCAGCAGCCGGGGACAGGGGCAAGAGACCCAGTACTTC.

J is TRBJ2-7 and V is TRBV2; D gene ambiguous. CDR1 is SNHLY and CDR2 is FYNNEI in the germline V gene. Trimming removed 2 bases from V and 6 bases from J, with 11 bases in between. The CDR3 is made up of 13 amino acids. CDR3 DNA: TGTGCCAGCAGTGAACAAGGAGAATCCGAGCAGTACGTC. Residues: CASSEQGESEQYV.

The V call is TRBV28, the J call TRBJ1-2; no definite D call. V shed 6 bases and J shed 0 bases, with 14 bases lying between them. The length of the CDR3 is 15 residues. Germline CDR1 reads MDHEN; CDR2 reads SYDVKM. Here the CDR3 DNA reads TGTGCCAGCAGCAGCAGGTGGATGTCTAACTATGGCTACACCTTC. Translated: CASSSRWMSNYGYTF.

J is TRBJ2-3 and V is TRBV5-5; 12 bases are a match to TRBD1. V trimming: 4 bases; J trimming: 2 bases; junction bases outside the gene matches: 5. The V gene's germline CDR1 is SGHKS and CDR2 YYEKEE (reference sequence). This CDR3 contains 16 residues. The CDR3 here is CASSMGQGAFTDTQYF. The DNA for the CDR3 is TGTGCCAGCAGCATGGGACAGGGGGCGTTCACAGATACGCAGTATTTT.

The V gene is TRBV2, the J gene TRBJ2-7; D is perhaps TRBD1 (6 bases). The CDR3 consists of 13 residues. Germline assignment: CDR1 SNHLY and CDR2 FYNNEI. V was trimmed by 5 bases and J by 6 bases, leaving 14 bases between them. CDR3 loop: CASSYNRDGEQYV. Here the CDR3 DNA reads TGTGCCAGCAGTTATAACAGGGACGGCGAGCAGTACGTC.

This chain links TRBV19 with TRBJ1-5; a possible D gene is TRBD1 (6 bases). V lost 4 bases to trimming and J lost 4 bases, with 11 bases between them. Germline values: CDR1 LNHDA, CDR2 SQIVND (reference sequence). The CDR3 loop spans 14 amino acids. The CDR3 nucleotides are TGTGCCAGTAGTACGACAGGCGCTAATCAGCCCCAGCATTTT. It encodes CASSTTGANQPQHF. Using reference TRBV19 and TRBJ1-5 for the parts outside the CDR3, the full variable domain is DGGITQSPKYLFRKEGQNVTLSCEQNLNHDAMYWYRQDPGQGLRLIYYSQIVNDFQKGDIAEGYSVSREKKESFPLTVTSAQKNPTAFYLCASSTTGANQPQHFGDGTRLSIL.

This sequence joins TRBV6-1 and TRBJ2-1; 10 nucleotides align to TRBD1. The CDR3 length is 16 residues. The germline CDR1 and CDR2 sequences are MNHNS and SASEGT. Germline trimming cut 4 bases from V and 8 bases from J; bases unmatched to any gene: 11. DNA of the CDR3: TGTGCCAGCAGTGCCCTTCCGGGACAGGGGAACCATGAGCAGTTCTTC. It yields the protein CASSALPGQGNHEQFF.

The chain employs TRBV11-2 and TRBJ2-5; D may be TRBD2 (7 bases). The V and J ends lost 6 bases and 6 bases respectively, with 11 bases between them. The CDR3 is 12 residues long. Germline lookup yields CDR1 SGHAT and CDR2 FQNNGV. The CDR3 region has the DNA TGTGCCAGCAGGGGGGGGGCTAAGACCCAGTACTTC. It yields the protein CASRGGAKTQYF.

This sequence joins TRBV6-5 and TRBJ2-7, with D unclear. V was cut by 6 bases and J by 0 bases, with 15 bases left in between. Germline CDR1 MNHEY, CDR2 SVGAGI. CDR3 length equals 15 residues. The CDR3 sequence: CASSPSAVSSYEQYV. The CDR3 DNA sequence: TGTGCCAGCAGCCCCTCGGCGGTTAGCTCCTACGAGCAGTACGTC.

CDR3 coding DNA: TGTGCCACCGTGGGGCGGGGATCAAGGAGTGAGCAGTTCTTC. It codes for CATVGRGSRSEQFF. The J gene is TRBJ2-1, the V gene TRBV24-1; possible D gene TRBD2, 6 bases. The length of the CDR3 is 14 residues. Trimming took off 9 bases at V and 9 bases at J, with 20 bases between the two ends. Germline V gene lookup returns CDR1 KGHDR and CDR2 SFDVKD.

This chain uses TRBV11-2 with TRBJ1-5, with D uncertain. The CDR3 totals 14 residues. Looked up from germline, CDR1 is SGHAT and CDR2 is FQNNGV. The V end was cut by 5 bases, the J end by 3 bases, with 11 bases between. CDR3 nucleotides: TGTGCCAGCAGCCACTCAGCGAACAATCAGCCCCAGCATTTT. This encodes CASSHSANNQPQHF. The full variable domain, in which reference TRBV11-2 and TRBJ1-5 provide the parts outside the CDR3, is EAGVAQSPRYKIIEKRQSVAFWCNPISGHATLYWYQQILGQGPKLLIQFQNNGVVDDSQLPKDRFSAERLKGVDSTLKIQPAKLEDSAVYLCASSHSANNQPQHFGDGTRLSIL.

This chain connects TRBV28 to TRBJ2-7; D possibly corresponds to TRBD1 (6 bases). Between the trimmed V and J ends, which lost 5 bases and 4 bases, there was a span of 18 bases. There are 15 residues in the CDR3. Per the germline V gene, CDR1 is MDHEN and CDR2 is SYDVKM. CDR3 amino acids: CASSRARGVGYEQYV. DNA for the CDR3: TGTGCCAGCAGTCGAGCCAGGGGAGTGGGTTACGAGCAGTACGTC.